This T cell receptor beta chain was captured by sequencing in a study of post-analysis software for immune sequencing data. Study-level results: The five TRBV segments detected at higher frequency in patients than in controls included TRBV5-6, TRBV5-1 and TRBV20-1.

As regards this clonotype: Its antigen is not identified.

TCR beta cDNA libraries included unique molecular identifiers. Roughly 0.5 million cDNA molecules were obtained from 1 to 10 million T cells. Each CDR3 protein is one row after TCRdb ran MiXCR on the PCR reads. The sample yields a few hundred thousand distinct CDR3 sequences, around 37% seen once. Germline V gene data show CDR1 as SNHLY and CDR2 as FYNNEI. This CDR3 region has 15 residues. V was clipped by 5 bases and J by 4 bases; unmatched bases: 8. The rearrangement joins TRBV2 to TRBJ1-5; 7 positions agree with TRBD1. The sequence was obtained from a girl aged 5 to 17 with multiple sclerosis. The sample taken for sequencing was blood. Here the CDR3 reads CASSLNRGGNQPQHF. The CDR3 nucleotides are TGTGCCAGCAGTTTAAACAGGGGCGGAAATCAGCCCCAGCATTTT.